Listed here is a single T cell receptor beta chain. Here immunoSEQ multiplex PCR was the method, and the copy in TCRdb shows in-frame clones only, minus some. The sample contains fewer than 85,000 clones, roughly nine tenths of which appear only once. This entry comes from a study of OX40 agonist ivuxolimab in advanced cancers. The CDR3 runs 17 residues. V lost 4 bases to trimming and J lost 2 bases; unmatched junction nucleotides: 12. Germline CDR1 and CDR2: SGHNT and YYREEE (reference sequence). The chain recombines TRBV5-4 with TRBJ2-1; 7 nucleotides line up with TRBD2. The TCR sequence derives from an adult with an advanced solid tumor such as melanoma, head and neck, liver or kidney cancer. The sequencing used CD4+ or CD8+ T cells sorted from blood, collected in a trial of the OX40 agonist ivuxolimab. The CDR3 loop reads CASSPPRAGDTYNEQFF. The DNA of the CDR3 is TGTGCCAGCAGCCCCCCGCGGGCGGGAGATACCTACAATGAGCAGTTCTTC.